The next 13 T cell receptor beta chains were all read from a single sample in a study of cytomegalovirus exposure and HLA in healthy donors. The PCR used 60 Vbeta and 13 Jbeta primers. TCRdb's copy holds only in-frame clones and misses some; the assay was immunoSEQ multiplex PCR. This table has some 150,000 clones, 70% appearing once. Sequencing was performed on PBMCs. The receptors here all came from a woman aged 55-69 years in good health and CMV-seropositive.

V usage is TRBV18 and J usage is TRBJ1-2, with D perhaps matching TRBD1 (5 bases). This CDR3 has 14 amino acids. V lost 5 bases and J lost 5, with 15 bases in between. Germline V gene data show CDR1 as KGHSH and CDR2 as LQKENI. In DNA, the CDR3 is TGTGCCAGCTCAACGGGGACGGAGGGGTATGGCTACACCTTC. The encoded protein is CASSTGTEGYGYTF. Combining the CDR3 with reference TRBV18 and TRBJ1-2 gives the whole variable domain NAGVMQNPRHLVRRRGQEARLRCSPMKGHSHVYWYRQLPEEGLKFMVYLQKENIIDESGMPKERFSAEFPKEGPSILRIQQVVRGDSAAYFCASSTGTEGYGYTFGSGTRLTVV.

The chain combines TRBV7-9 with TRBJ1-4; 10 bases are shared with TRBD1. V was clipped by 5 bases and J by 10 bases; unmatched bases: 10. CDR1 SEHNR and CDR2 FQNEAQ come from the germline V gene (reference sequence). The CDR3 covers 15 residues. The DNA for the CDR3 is TGTGCCAGCAGCCCGCCCGGGACAGGGGTTGTAAAACTGTTTTTT. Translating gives CASSPPGTGVVKLFF.

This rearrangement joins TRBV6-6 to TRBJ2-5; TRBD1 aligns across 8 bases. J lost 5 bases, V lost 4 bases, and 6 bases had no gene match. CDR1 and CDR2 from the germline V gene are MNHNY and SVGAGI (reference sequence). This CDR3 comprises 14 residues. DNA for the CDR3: TGTGCCAGCAGTTCAGGACAGGGAAGGGAGACCCAGTACTTC. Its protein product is CASSSGQGRETQYF.

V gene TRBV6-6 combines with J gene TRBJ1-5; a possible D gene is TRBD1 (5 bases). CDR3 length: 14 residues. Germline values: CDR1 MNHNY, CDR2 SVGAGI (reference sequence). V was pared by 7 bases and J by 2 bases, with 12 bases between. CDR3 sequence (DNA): TGTGCCAGCACCTGGGGGGGAGGCAATCAGCCCCAGCATTTT. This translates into CASTWGGGNQPQHF.

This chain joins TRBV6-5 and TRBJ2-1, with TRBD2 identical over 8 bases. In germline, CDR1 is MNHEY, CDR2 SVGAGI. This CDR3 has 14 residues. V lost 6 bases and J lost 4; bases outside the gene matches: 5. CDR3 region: CASRVAGRYNEQFF. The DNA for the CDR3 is TGTGCCAGCAGGGTAGCGGGAAGGTACAATGAGCAGTTCTTC.

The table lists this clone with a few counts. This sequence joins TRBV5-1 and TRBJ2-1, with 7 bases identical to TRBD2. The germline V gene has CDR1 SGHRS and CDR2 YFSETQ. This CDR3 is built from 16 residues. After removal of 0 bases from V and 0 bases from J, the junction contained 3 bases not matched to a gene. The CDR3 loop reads CASSLVGGSSYNEQFF. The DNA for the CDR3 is TGCGCCAGCAGCTTGGTTGGCGGGAGCTCCTACAATGAGCAGTTCTTC.

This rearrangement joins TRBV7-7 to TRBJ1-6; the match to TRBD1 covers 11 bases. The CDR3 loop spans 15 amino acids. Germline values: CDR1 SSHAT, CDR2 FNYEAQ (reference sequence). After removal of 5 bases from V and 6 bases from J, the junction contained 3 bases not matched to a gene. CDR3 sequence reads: CASSVGTGGNSPLHF. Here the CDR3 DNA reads TGTGCCAGCAGCGTCGGGACAGGGGGTAATTCACCCCTCCACTTT.

CDR3 protein: CASSSTLAEITDTQYF. Written as DNA, the CDR3 is TGTGCCAGCAGTTCTACTCTAGCGGAGATCACAGATACGCAGTATTTT. This chain connects TRBV27 to TRBJ2-3; TRBD2 matches at 7 bases. This CDR3 region has 16 residues. V dropped 4 bases and J dropped 2; count of bases not matched to a gene: 9. CDR1 MNHEY and CDR2 SMNVEV come from the germline V gene (reference sequence).

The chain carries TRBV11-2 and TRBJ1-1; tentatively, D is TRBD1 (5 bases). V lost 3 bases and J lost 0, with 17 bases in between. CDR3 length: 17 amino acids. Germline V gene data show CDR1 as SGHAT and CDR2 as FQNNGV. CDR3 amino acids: CASSFRGWGAMNTEAFF. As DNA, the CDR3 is TGTGCCAGCAGCTTTCGGGGGTGGGGCGCGATGAACACTGAAGCTTTCTTT.

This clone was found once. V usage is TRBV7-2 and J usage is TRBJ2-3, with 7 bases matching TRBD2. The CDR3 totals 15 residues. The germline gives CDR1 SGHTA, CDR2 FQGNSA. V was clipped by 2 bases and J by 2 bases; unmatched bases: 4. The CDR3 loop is CASSLIAGFTDTQYF. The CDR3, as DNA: TGTGCCAGCAGCTTAATAGCGGGTTTCACAGATACGCAGTATTTT.

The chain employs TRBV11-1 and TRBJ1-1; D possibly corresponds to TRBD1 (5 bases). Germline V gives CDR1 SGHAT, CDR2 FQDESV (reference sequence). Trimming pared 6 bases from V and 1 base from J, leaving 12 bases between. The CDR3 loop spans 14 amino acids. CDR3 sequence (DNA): TGTGCCAGCAGGGGAAGGGGAGGGAACACTGAAGCTTTCTTT. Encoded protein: CASRGRGGNTEAFF.

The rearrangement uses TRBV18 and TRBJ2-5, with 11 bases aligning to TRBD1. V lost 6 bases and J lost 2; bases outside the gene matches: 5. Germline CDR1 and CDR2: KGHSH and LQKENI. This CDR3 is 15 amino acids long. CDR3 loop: CASSPGTGGQETQYF. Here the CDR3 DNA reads TGTGCCAGCTCTCCCGGGACAGGGGGTCAAGAGACCCAGTACTTC.

The CDR3 bases are TGTGCCAGCAGCGTAGTATCAACTAGCTTCAAGACAGATACGCAGTATTTT. This gives the protein CASSVVSTSFKTDTQYF. J is TRBJ2-3 and V is TRBV9; tentative D call: TRBD2 (6 bases). Germline lookup yields CDR1 SGDLS and CDR2 YYNGEE. V lost 0 bases and J 3 bases, leaving 17 bases between the germline ends. The CDR3 runs 17 residues.